The 31 T cell receptor beta chains in this list originate from one sample, sequenced in a study of cytomegalovirus exposure and HLA in healthy donors. PCR used 60 Vbeta primers and 13 Jbeta primers. Using immunoSEQ multiplex PCR, the repertoire was profiled, and TCRdb retains in-frame clones only, with some absent. The table includes 95,000 or so clones, around 81% detected once. Sequenced material: PBMCs. These receptors all come from a woman in her 70s in good health and CMV-seropositive.

The chain uses TRBV28 and TRBJ1-5, with a possible D match to TRBD1 (6 bases). V shed 3 bases and J shed 5 bases, with 11 bases lying between them. Germline CDR1 is MDHEN and CDR2 is SYDVKM. The CDR3 spans 14 residues. CDR3 coding DNA: TGTGCCAGCAGTTTGCGGACAGCCGATCAGCCCCAGCATTTT. This codes for CASSLRTADQPQHF.

The J gene is TRBJ2-3, the V gene TRBV9; 9 nucleotides line up with TRBD2. The CDR3 is made up of 19 amino acids. The germline gives CDR1 SGDLS, CDR2 YYNGEE. V lost 3 bases to trimming and J lost 2 bases; unmatched junction nucleotides: 16. CDR3 residues: CASSAGGEAGGGYTDTQYF. The CDR3 region has the DNA TGTGCCAGCAGCGCAGGAGGTGAGGCGGGAGGGGGATACACAGATACGCAGTATTTT.

V is TRBV5-1 and J is TRBJ2-3; 15 bases map to TRBD2. V lost 5 bases and J lost 2; bases outside the gene matches: 6. Germline CDR1 reads SGHRS; CDR2 reads YFSETQ. This CDR3 has 17 amino acids. CDR3 protein: CASRRGLAGGDTDTQYF. As DNA, the CDR3 is TGCGCCAGCAGACGAGGACTAGCGGGGGGGGACACAGATACGCAGTATTTT.

The V gene is TRBV28, the J gene TRBJ2-1, with 11 bases fitting TRBD2. V trimming: 6 bases; J trimming: 6 bases; junction bases outside the gene matches: 4. This CDR3 is 14 amino acids long. Looked up from germline, CDR1 is MDHEN and CDR2 is SYDVKM. The CDR3 DNA reads TGTGCCAGCAGGGTTACTAGCGGGAGCAATGAGCAGTTCTTC. Its protein is CASRVTSGSNEQFF. Together with reference TRBV28 and TRBJ2-1, the CDR3 gives the full variable domain: DVKVTQSSRYLVKRTGEKVFLECVQDMDHENMFWYRQDPGLGLRLIYFSYDVKMKEKGDIPEGYSVSREKKERFSLILESASTNQTSMYLCASRVTSGSNEQFFGPGTRLTVL.

This clone was detected only once. This rearrangement joins TRBV18 to TRBJ2-2; 8 positions match TRBD1. The CDR3 extends over 16 amino acids. V gave up 2 bases and J gave up 2 bases; unmatched junction bases: 4. Per germline, CDR1 KGHSH and CDR2 LQKENI. CDR3 in DNA: TGTGCCAGCTCACCAAAAGGACAGGGAAACACCGGGGAGCTGTTTTTT. Residues: CASSPKGQGNTGELFF.

The chain carries TRBV6-1 and TRBJ2-5; 7 bases agree with TRBD2. The assigned J gene may be wrong: the sequence end matches TRBJ2-7 better. The CDR3 is made up of 13 amino acids. Germline V gene lookup returns CDR1 MNHNS and CDR2 SASEGT. CDR3 sequence: CASRPAGSSEQYF. CDR3 DNA: TGTGCCAGCAGGCCAGCGGGATCGAGCGAGCAGTACTTC.

The genes are TRBV19 and TRBJ2-7; D possibly corresponds to TRBD2 (5 bases). This CDR3 spans 15 amino acids. Trimming took 1 base from V and 0 from J, leaving 10 bases between them. The germline V gene encodes CDR1 LNHDA and CDR2 SQIVND (reference sequence). CDR3 in DNA: TGTGCCAGTAGTATAGGTCAGCGGACCTCCTACGAGCAGTACTTC. It is translated as CASSIGQRTSYEQYF.

The CDR3 loop reads CASSQSTGRRNTIYF. CDR3 nucleotide sequence: TGTGCCAGCAGCCAATCGACAGGGAGGAGAAACACCATATATTTT. The rearrangement uses TRBV2 and TRBJ1-3, with TRBD1 identical over 7 bases. CDR3 length equals 15 residues. J gave up 5 bases and V 6 bases, and 10 bases lay outside the gene matches. Germline V gene sequence: CDR1 SNHLY, CDR2 FYNNEI.

The V and J genes are TRBV6-4 and TRBJ2-2, with D perhaps TRBD2 (6 bases). From germline, CDR1 is MRHNA and CDR2 SNTAGT. Trimming took off 4 bases at V and 1 base at J, with 13 bases between the two ends. This CDR3 has 16 residues. The chain's CDR3 is CASSGSLALNTGELFF. DNA for the CDR3: TGTGCCAGCAGTGGATCACTAGCATTGAACACCGGGGAGCTGTTTTTT.

The chain has TRBV5-1 and TRBJ1-1, with a tentative D call TRBD1 (6 bases). Trimming stripped 0 bases from V and 2 bases from J, with 14 bases between. The germline gives CDR1 SGHRS, CDR2 YFSETQ. CDR3 size: 16 residues. This CDR3 is CASSLGWGQGNTEAFF. CDR3 DNA sequence: TGCGCCAGCAGCTTGGGGTGGGGGCAGGGCAACACTGAAGCTTTCTTT.

The CDR3 DNA is TGTGCCAGCAGCCAAGTATACAGGGGGCGACGTGGCTACACCTTC. Amino acid sequence: CASSQVYRGRRGYTF. The V gene is TRBV4-2, the J gene TRBJ1-2, with 9 bases matching TRBD1. Looked up from germline, CDR1 is LGHNA and CDR2 is YNFKEQ. V was clipped by 1 base and J by 7 bases; unmatched bases: 7. This CDR3 spans 15 amino acids.

The chain's CDR3 is CASSQDNSKNYNEQFF. The CDR3 coding sequence is TGCGCCAGCAGCCAAGATAACTCGAAGAATTACAATGAGCAGTTCTTC. V is TRBV4-1 and J is TRBJ2-1; D uncertain. CDR1 and CDR2 from the germline V gene are MGHRA and YSYEKL. V lost 0 bases and J lost 4, with 13 bases in between. This CDR3 contains 16 residues.

This sequence joins TRBV5-7 and TRBJ2-3, with D tentatively TRBD1 (5 bases). TRBV5-7 falls under the ORF class, with uncertain function. The CDR3 is 16 amino acids. V lost 0 bases, J lost 4 bases, and 15 bases lay in between. As DNA, the CDR3 is TGTGCCAGCAGCTTGGGGGCAGGGAAAGAATCAGATACGCAGTATTTT. This codes for CASSLGAGKESDTQYF.

Turning to this clone: Relative to the germline gene, one junction end is altered; a read error may explain this. V gene TRBV7-9 combines with J gene TRBJ2-1; possibly TRBD1 for D (6 bases). Germline CDR1 SEHNR, CDR2 FQNEAQ (reference sequence). CDR3 length equals 11 residues. The CDR3 coding sequence is TGTTCCAGCAGCTCGACGGGACAAACGATCTTC. Its protein product is CSSSSTGQTIF.

This chain joins TRBV7-8 and TRBJ2-2, with 15 bases lining up with TRBD2. Per germline, CDR1 SGHVS and CDR2 FQNEAQ. The CDR3 consists of 18 residues. Trimming at V came to 5 bases and at J to 2 bases, leaving 6 bases not matched to a gene. Here the CDR3 DNA reads TGTGCCAGCAGCCCACCGGGACTAGCGGGAGGAAACACCGGGGAGCTGTTTTTT. Translating gives CASSPPGLAGGNTGELFF.

V usage is TRBV7-3 and J usage is TRBJ2-7; no reliable D call. The germline CDR1 and CDR2 sequences are SGHTA and FQGTGA. Trimming removed 2 bases from V and 2 bases from J, with 7 bases in between. This CDR3 has 13 residues. Here the CDR3 reads CASSLAAAYEQYF. DNA for the CDR3: TGTGCCAGCAGCTTAGCGGCAGCCTACGAGCAGTACTTC.

V gene TRBV6-5 combines with J gene TRBJ2-3, with D perhaps TRBD1 (5 bases). Trimming stripped 7 bases from V and 0 bases from J, with 11 bases between. Germline CDR1 and CDR2: MNHEY and SVGAGI. The CDR3 runs 14 residues. The CDR3 coding sequence is TGTGCCAGCACCAGGGATGCTAGCACAGATACGCAGTATTTT. Its protein is CASTRDASTDTQYF.

The rearrangement links TRBV6-5 to TRBJ2-4, with D maybe TRBD1 (5 bases). The CDR3 loop spans 16 amino acids. Germline values: CDR1 MNHEY, CDR2 SVGAGI. Trimming left V 4 bases short and J 0 bases short, with 13 bases between. The CDR3 loop is CASSSGQFLAKNIQYF. CDR3 bases: TGTGCCAGCAGTTCAGGACAATTCTTAGCCAAAAACATTCAGTACTTC.

The V call is TRBV29-1, the J call TRBJ2-3; D is perhaps TRBD2 (7 bases). Per germline, CDR1 SQVTM and CDR2 ANQGSEA. The V end was cut by 4 bases, the J end by 6 bases, with 20 bases between. CDR3 size: 15 residues. The CDR3 sequence: CSVVSGANQGDTQYF. CDR3 DNA sequence: TGCAGCGTTGTCAGCGGGGCCAACCAGGGGGATACGCAGTATTTT.

The chain employs TRBV28 and TRBJ2-5; 10 bases fit TRBD1. The germline gives CDR1 MDHEN, CDR2 SYDVKM. CDR3 length: 15 amino acids. V lost 6 bases, J lost 5 bases, and 9 bases stayed unmatched. In DNA, the CDR3 is TGTGCCAGCAGCTACGGGACAGGGGCCAGGGAGACCCAGTACTTC. Amino acids: CASSYGTGARETQYF.

The chain uses TRBV18 and TRBJ2-2; a weak D match, TRBD1 (5 bases). The CDR3 totals 16 residues. V was pared by 4 bases and J by 0 bases, with 12 bases between. CDR1 and CDR2 from the germline V gene are KGHSH and LQKENI. Here the CDR3 reads CASSQQGVTNTGELFF. As DNA, the CDR3 is TGTGCCAGCTCACAACAAGGGGTGACGAACACCGGGGAGCTGTTTTTT.

This chain connects TRBV4-1 to TRBJ2-7, with 7 bases that match TRBD1. The CDR3 is 17 residues long. After removal of 4 bases from V and 7 bases from J, the junction contained 19 bases not matched to a gene. Germline-derived CDR1 and CDR2 are MGHRA and YSYEKL. CDR3 sequence reads: CASSLLGRQGGGGEQYF. The CDR3, as DNA: TGCGCCAGCAGCCTCCTAGGGAGACAGGGCGGCGGCGGAGAGCAGTACTTC.

The V call is TRBV28, the J call TRBJ1-5, with D tentatively TRBD1 (6 bases). The CDR3 is 14 amino acids. With 6 bases removed from V and 3 bases from J, the gap between germline ends came to 12 bases. Germline V CDR1 and CDR2: MDHEN, SYDVKM. DNA for the CDR3: TGTGCCAGCAGACCCGGACAGTACAATCAGCCCCAGCATTTT. Its translation: CASRPGQYNQPQHF.

The V and J genes are TRBV30 and TRBJ1-5, with D uncertain. With 2 bases removed from V and 4 bases from J, the gap between germline ends came to 12 bases. Germline assignment: CDR1 GTSNPN and CDR2 SVGIG (reference sequence). The CDR3 consists of 14 residues. The CDR3, as DNA: TGTGCCTGGAGTCTGGAGGGTGGGAATCAGCCCCAGCATTTT. This encodes CAWSLEGGNQPQHF.

The J gene is TRBJ1-5, the V gene TRBV27, with 7 bases aligning to TRBD1. Germline V gene sequence: CDR1 MNHEY, CDR2 SMNVEV (reference sequence). This CDR3 is built from 14 residues. J lost 5 bases, V lost 2 bases, and 3 bases had no gene match. The CDR3 DNA sequence: TGTGCCAGCAGTTTAGAGGGGGCGCATCAGCCCCAGCATTTT. This codes for CASSLEGAHQPQHF.

The rearrangement links TRBV11-2 to TRBJ2-4, with D possibly matching TRBD1 (5 bases). V lost 4 bases and J lost 4, with 8 bases in between. The germline gives CDR1 SGHAT, CDR2 FQNNGV. The CDR3 sequence is 13 residues long. As DNA, the CDR3 is TGTGCCAGCAGCTATAACAGGAAAAACATTCAGTACTTC. Its protein product is CASSYNRKNIQYF.

The J gene is TRBJ1-5, the V gene TRBV30; 9 bases are a match to TRBD1. Germline V lookup: CDR1 GTSNPN, CDR2 SVGIG (reference sequence). Germline trimming cut 2 bases from V and 7 bases from J; bases unmatched to any gene: 6. The CDR3 loop spans 14 amino acids. CDR3 in DNA: TGTGCCTGGAGTCAAACAGGGGGCGGGCAGCCCCAGCATTTT. It specifies CAWSQTGGGQPQHF.

The J gene is TRBJ2-6, the V gene TRBV29-1; D gene unclear. CDR3 length: 13 residues. Trimming took off 5 bases at V and 0 bases at J, with 5 bases between the two ends. Germline CDR1 reads SQVTM; CDR2 reads ANQGSEA. The CDR3 DNA reads TGCAGCGTTTACAGCTCTGGGGCCAACGTCCTGACTTTC. Amino acids: CSVYSSGANVLTF.

This clone has a count of ten or more. The chain links TRBV5-8 to TRBJ1-2, with D possibly TRBD1 on 6 matching bases. This CDR3 contains 11 residues. Trimming left V 4 bases short and J 14 bases short, with 15 bases between. CDR1 is SGHTS, CDR2 YDEGEE, per germline. This CDR3 reads CASSNVGAKTF. CDR3 sequence (DNA): TGTGCCAGCAGCAACGTGGGGGCGAAGACCTTC.

The CDR3 nucleotides read TGTGCCAGTAGTCGGGAGATCAGCACAGATACGCAGTATTTT. Its translation: CASSREISTDTQYF. The genes are TRBV19 and TRBJ2-3, with D possibly matching TRBD2 (6 bases). The V end lost 5 bases, the J end lost 0 bases, and 9 bases lay between the germline ends. The CDR3 loop spans 14 amino acids. The germline CDR1 and CDR2 sequences are LNHDA and SQIVND (reference sequence).

J is TRBJ2-3 and V is TRBV6-6; 8 bases fit TRBD2. V lost 6 bases, J lost 2 bases, and 4 bases stayed unmatched. The CDR3 contains 14 residues. The germline V gene encodes CDR1 MNHNY and CDR2 SVGAGI (reference sequence). The CDR3 DNA sequence: TGTGCCAGCAGAGAGCGGGAGATCACAGATACGCAGTATTTT. Translation: CASREREITDTQYF.